These 25 T cell receptor beta chains were sequenced from one sample in a study of blood T cell repertoires in COVID-19. The repertoire was sequenced with immunoSEQ multiplex PCR; TCRdb's copy has only in-frame clones and lacks some. This sample has 100,000 to 150,000 clones, with about 88% found just once. Sequencing was carried out using PBMCs or T cells enriched from blood (not recorded which). The receptors originated from a woman aged 50 to 65 who had recovered from COVID-19.

The chain combines TRBV19 with TRBJ1-4, with TRBD1 identical over 7 bases. V was clipped by 7 bases and J by 8 bases; unmatched bases: 10. This CDR3 comprises 14 residues. Germline assignment: CDR1 LNHDA and CDR2 SQIVND (reference sequence). CDR3 nucleotides: TGTGCCAGTACCCAGACAGGGACTCGGGAAAAACTGTTTTTT. Translating gives CASTQTGTREKLFF.

The gene calls are TRBV11-2 and TRBJ1-5; 7 nucleotides align to TRBD1. The V gene end was trimmed by 5 bases and the J gene end by 7 bases; junction bases not matched to a gene: 11. The CDR3 has 15 amino acids. Germline V gene sequence: CDR1 SGHAT, CDR2 FQNNGV. CDR3 loop: CASSLWTRGQQPQHF. DNA of the CDR3: TGTGCCAGCAGCCTCTGGACAAGGGGGCAGCAGCCCCAGCATTTT.

The J gene is TRBJ2-5, the V gene TRBV15; a weak D match, TRBD2 (6 bases). V lost 5 bases, J lost 4 bases, and 11 bases lay in between. The CDR3 is 13 amino acids. Germline V gene sequence: CDR1 LNHNV, CDR2 YYDKDF (reference sequence). The CDR3 protein is CATSFGTLETQYF. The CDR3 nucleotides read TGTGCCACCAGCTTTGGGACTTTAGAGACCCAGTACTTC.

This clone was seen once. The chain carries TRBV21-1 and TRBJ1-1; the table's D call of TRBD1 was not tested on the DNA. TRBV21-1 is noted as a pseudogene. The CDR3 is 17 amino acids. Written as DNA, the CDR3 is TGTGCCAGCAGCGACCGGGACAGGGAAACAATGAACACTGAAGCTTTCTTT. Protein: CASSDRDRETMNTEAFF.

The CDR3 DNA reads as TGTGCCAGCTCACCCGAACAGGGGGCTTACTCACCCCTCCACTTT. Its protein is CASSPEQGAYSPLHF. The chain carries TRBV18 and TRBJ1-6; 9 positions agree with TRBD1. There are 15 residues in the CDR3. Germline assignment: CDR1 KGHSH and CDR2 LQKENI. V was clipped by 3 bases and J by 10 bases; unmatched bases: 7.

V gene TRBV5-1 combines with J gene TRBJ1-6; D is unclear. Germline-derived CDR1 and CDR2 are SGHRS and YFSETQ. The CDR3 extends over 14 amino acids. With 0 bases removed from V and 7 bases from J, the gap between germline ends came to 8 bases. CDR3 protein: CASSLEQRNSPLHF. The CDR3 region has the DNA TGCGCCAGCAGCTTGGAACAGAGAAATTCACCCCTCCACTTT.

V gene TRBV5-6 combines with J gene TRBJ2-5; TRBD2 aligns across 12 bases. The J segment lost 0 bases and the V segment lost 2 bases, leaving 2 bases of the junction unmatched. Germline CDR1 SGHDT, CDR2 YYEEEE. This CDR3 has 16 amino acids. CDR3 sequence reads: CASSLGLAGHQETQYF. The CDR3 DNA follows: TGTGCCAGCAGCTTAGGACTAGCGGGGCACCAAGAGACCCAGTACTTC.

J is TRBJ2-1 and V is TRBV10-3; TRBD2 aligns across 9 bases. Unmatched junction bases numbered 4, after V lost 0 bases and J lost 4 bases. The germline V gene encodes CDR1 ENHRY and CDR2 SYGVKD. This CDR3 comprises 16 residues. CDR3 region: CAISESLLAGYNEQFF. The CDR3 nucleotides are TGTGCCATCAGTGAGTCGTTGCTAGCGGGGTACAATGAGCAGTTCTTC.

The CDR3 DNA reads TGTGCCAGCTCAACAACAGGGGCTGGTCAGCCCCAGCATTTT. It translates to CASSTTGAGQPQHF. The chain joins TRBV18 to TRBJ1-5, with 7 bases that match TRBD1. Germline loops: CDR1 KGHSH, CDR2 LQKENI. The CDR3 consists of 14 residues. J lost 6 bases, V lost 5 bases, and 7 bases had no gene match. Full variable domain (remainder filled in from reference TRBV18 and TRBJ1-5): NAGVMQNPRHLVRRRGQEARLRCSPMKGHSHVYWYRQLPEEGLKFMVYLQKENIIDESGMPKERFSAEFPKEGPSILRIQQVVRGDSAAYFCASSTTGAGQPQHFGDGTRLSIL.

J is TRBJ1-2 and V is TRBV4-1; TRBD1 aligns across 7 bases. The CDR3 extends over 16 amino acids. With 0 bases clipped from V and 7 bases from J, the junction kept 11 bases outside the gene matches. From germline, CDR1 is MGHRA and CDR2 YSYEKL. The CDR3 DNA reads as TGCGCCAGCAGCCAAGATTCCGGGACAGCTCGGAGTGGCTACACCTTC. It encodes CASSQDSGTARSGYTF.

The rearrangement links TRBV19 to TRBJ2-1, with TRBD2 matching over 7 bases. Trimming at V came to 3 bases and at J to 3 bases, leaving 5 bases not matched to a gene. Germline assignment: CDR1 LNHDA and CDR2 SQIVND (reference sequence). This CDR3 spans 15 amino acids. This CDR3 reads CASSIGSSGYNEQFF. The CDR3 DNA follows: TGTGCCAGTAGTATTGGGTCTAGCGGCTACAATGAGCAGTTCTTC. Combining the CDR3 with reference TRBV19 and TRBJ2-1 gives the whole variable domain DGGITQSPKYLFRKEGQNVTLSCEQNLNHDAMYWYRQDPGQGLRLIYYSQIVNDFQKGDIAEGYSVSREKKESFPLTVTSAQKNPTAFYLCASSIGSSGYNEQFFGPGTRLTVL.

V is TRBV6-5 and J is TRBJ1-1, with D maybe TRBD1 (5 bases). Between the trimmed V and J ends, which lost 6 bases and 0 bases, there was a span of 14 bases. The CDR3 extends over 15 amino acids. CDR1 MNHEY and CDR2 SVGAGI come from the germline V gene. The CDR3 here is CASSGPQGMNTEAFF. DNA for the CDR3: TGTGCCAGCAGCGGACCCCAGGGCATGAACACTGAAGCTTTCTTT.

The chain uses TRBV27 and TRBJ2-1; D is possibly TRBD2 (6 bases). The CDR3 spans 15 residues. Trimming left V 6 bases short and J 3 bases short, with 15 bases between. The germline gives CDR1 MNHEY, CDR2 SMNVEV (reference sequence). CDR3 in DNA: TGTGCCAGCAGCCTACGGGGGTCTCTCTACAATGAGCAGTTCTTC. This sequence encodes CASSLRGSLYNEQFF.

The chain combines TRBV11-3 with TRBJ2-7, with D perhaps TRBD1 (6 bases). The V end lost 1 base, the J end lost 3 bases, and 19 bases lay between the germline ends. CDR3 length equals 17 residues. Per germline, CDR1 SGHNT and CDR2 YENEEA. CDR3 nucleotide sequence: TGTGCCAGCAGCTTAGCGTTGGGTCCGGGACAAAACTACGAGCAGTACTTC. Its translation is CASSLALGPGQNYEQYF. The whole variable domain, remainder taken from reference TRBV11-3 and TRBJ2-7, is EAGVVQSPRYKIIEKKQPVAFWCNPISGHNTLYWYLQNLGQGPELLIRYENEEAVDDSQLPKDRFSAERLKGVDSTLKIQPAELGDSAVYLCASSLALGPGQNYEQYFGPGTRLTVT.

The chain carries TRBV18 and TRBJ2-7; 7 bases align to TRBD1. The CDR3 contains 12 residues. Trimming cost V 5 bases and J 6 bases; bases outside gene matches: 4. Germline V lookup: CDR1 KGHSH, CDR2 LQKENI. The CDR3 is CASSGRDSEQYF. The CDR3 region has the DNA TGTGCCAGCTCAGGCCGGGACAGCGAGCAGTACTTC.

This clone has just one count. The V call is TRBV27, the J call TRBJ2-6, with a tentative D call TRBD2 (5 bases). This CDR3 is 15 amino acids long. The germline V gene encodes CDR1 MNHEY and CDR2 SMNVEV (reference sequence). The germline V and J ends were trimmed by 5 bases and 2 bases, with 10 bases remaining between them. The CDR3 DNA reads TGTGCCAGCAGTCCAGCCGGGGCTGGGGCCAACGTCCTGACTTTC. Translated: CASSPAGAGANVLTF.

The chain carries TRBV30 and TRBJ2-5; possible D gene TRBD1, 5 bases. The CDR3 covers 15 residues. Germline V gene data show CDR1 as GTSNPN and CDR2 as SVGIG (reference sequence). Trimming left V 3 bases short and J 4 bases short, with 18 bases between. The CDR3 loop reads CAWSPGAGKSETQYF. The CDR3 DNA reads TGTGCCTGGAGCCCTGGAGCAGGGAAATCAGAGACCCAGTACTTC.

This clone has just a few counts. The J gene is TRBJ1-2, the V gene TRBV19; tentative D call: TRBD1 (6 bases). Germline-derived CDR1 and CDR2 are LNHDA and SQIVND (reference sequence). There are 16 residues in the CDR3. With 1 base removed from V and 1 base from J, the gap between germline ends came to 13 bases. The CDR3 loop reads CASSIAATGGNYGYTF. CDR3 in DNA: TGTGCCAGTAGTATAGCGGCGACAGGAGGTAACTATGGCTACACCTTC.

This chain connects TRBV11-3 to TRBJ2-6, with 11 bases that match TRBD1. V was clipped by 5 bases and J by 2 bases; unmatched bases: 5. CDR1 is SGHNT, CDR2 YENEEA, per germline. The CDR3 length is 17 residues. As DNA, the CDR3 is TGTGCCAGCAGCACCGGGACAGGGGGAACTGGGGCCAACGTCCTGACTTTC. Its protein product is CASSTGTGGTGANVLTF.

J is TRBJ1-1 and V is TRBV7-6; a weak D match, TRBD1 (5 bases). Trimming removed 2 bases from V and 4 bases from J, with 17 bases in between. This CDR3 has 16 amino acids. CDR1 is SGHVS and CDR2 is FNYEAQ in the germline V gene. DNA of the CDR3: TGTGCCAGCAGCTTAATGGGGCGGGGCATGGGCACTGAAGCTTTCTTT. As protein: CASSLMGRGMGTEAFF.

This clone was counted only a few times. The rearrangement joins TRBV11-2 to TRBJ2-2; D possibly corresponds to TRBD2 (7 bases). Trimming removed 2 bases from V and 4 bases from J, with 14 bases in between. Germline CDR1 reads SGHAT; CDR2 reads FQNNGV. CDR3 size: 16 residues. The DNA for the CDR3 is TGTGCCAGCAGCTTACTGGCGGGGGCCATCACCGGGGAGCTGTTTTTT. Its protein product is CASSLLAGAITGELFF.

V and J are TRBV6-5 and TRBJ2-7; D remains unclear. The V end was cut by 6 bases, the J end by 2 bases, with 17 bases between. From germline, CDR1 is MNHEY and CDR2 SVGAGI. The CDR3 spans 15 residues. CDR3 region: CASSLTGTLPYEQYF. CDR3 in DNA: TGTGCCAGCAGCCTCACCGGTACCCTGCCCTACGAGCAGTACTTC.

The chain employs TRBV19 and TRBJ2-3, with 7 bases aligning to TRBD2. This CDR3 comprises 13 residues. The V segment lost 6 bases and the J segment 1 base; nucleotides outside the gene matches: 1. Germline CDR1 LNHDA, CDR2 SQIVND (reference sequence). The DNA of the CDR3 is TGTGCCAGTAGGCTAGCGGGCACAGATACGCAGTATTTT. Residues: CASRLAGTDTQYF.

The V and J genes are TRBV5-6 and TRBJ1-6; D is uncertain. CDR1 is SGHDT, CDR2 YYEEEE, per germline. This CDR3 has 14 residues. Between the trimmed V and J ends, which lost 4 bases and 7 bases, there was a span of 12 bases. In DNA, the CDR3 is TGTGCCAGCAGCCCGGCGGGTAGCAATTCACCCCTCCACTTT. Residues: CASSPAGSNSPLHF.

This chain uses TRBV3-1 (or the pseudogene TRBV3-2) with TRBJ1-2; maybe TRBD1 (5 bases). V dropped 0 bases and J dropped 4 bases, with 9 bases sitting between them. The CDR3 runs to 14 residues. Germline-derived CDR1 and CDR2 are LGHDT and YNNKEL (reference sequence). CDR3 coding DNA: TGTGCCAGCAGCCAAGATGTACAGGTCTATGGCTACACCTTC. Its translation: CASSQDVQVYGYTF.